This T cell receptor beta chain was retrieved from a study of blood T cells in healthy people across ages. Looking at the study overall: Template switching caught about one barcoded beta molecule for each two T cells. General study findings and limits: Observed TCR beta diversity per million T cells went down as age went up. This fall followed a roughly linear course with age. More naive CD4+ cells and higher diversity marked long-lived donors relative to aged donors.

Germline-derived CDR1 and CDR2 are SQVTM and ANQGSEA. The ends were cut back, 7 bases at V and 5 bases at J, with 14 bases in the middle. The CDR3 has 12 residues. This clonotype was detected a few times. Its antigen is as yet unknown. It was with a sample-barcoded 5' primer and a J-beta primer mix that a second PCR of roughly 6 to 11 cycles was run. One entry per CDR3 protein results from TCRdb running MiXCR on the 5' RACE reads. The sample lists some 860,000 distinct CDR3 sequences, 45% to 70% occurring once. Russia was home to the donors, healthy Caucasian individuals aged 6 to 90. The rearrangement links TRBV29-1 to TRBJ1-1; perhaps TRBD1 as D (5 bases). The receptor was derived from a man aged 35 to 55 in good health. Material for sequencing was blood. The CDR3 DNA reads TGCAGCGGGGATCAGGGTAGGACTGAAGCTTTCTTT. It encodes CSGDQGRTEAFF.